The 10 T cell receptor beta chains below all came from one sample that was sequenced in a study of T cell changes during pregnancy in multiple sclerosis. Using immunoSEQ multiplex PCR, the repertoire was profiled, and TCRdb retains in-frame clones only, with some absent. Among more than 55,000 clones listed, 92% were seen once. Sequences were derived from peripheral blood, sampled in the first trimester of pregnancy. These receptors were obtained from a female donor in good health, enrolled as a control in a pregnancy study.

V is TRBV2 and J is TRBJ2-2; D perhaps matches TRBD1 (6 bases). The germline CDR1 and CDR2 sequences are SNHLY and FYNNEI. The V and J ends lost 6 bases and 6 bases respectively, with 11 bases between them. The CDR3 extends over 13 amino acids. CDR3 bases: TGTGCCAGCAGCCCAGGGGCTTCCGGGGAGCTGTTTTTT. Translated: CASSPGASGELFF.

The chain joins TRBV28 to TRBJ2-3, with unresolved D. The germline V gene encodes CDR1 MDHEN and CDR2 SYDVKM. With 3 bases removed from V and 6 bases from J, the gap between germline ends came to 16 bases. The CDR3 covers 15 residues. CDR3 sequence: CASSLLDKLTDTQYF. CDR3 bases: TGTGCCAGCAGTTTGTTAGATAAGCTCACGGATACGCAGTATTTT.

The chain combines TRBV9 with TRBJ2-2; D is ambiguous. The V gene lost 1 base and the J gene lost 0 bases, with 7 bases spanning the gap. The CDR3 totals 15 residues. Germline V gene sequence: CDR1 SGDLS, CDR2 YYNGEE. This CDR3 is CASSVTQTNTGELFF. The CDR3 coding sequence is TGTGCCAGCAGCGTAACCCAGACGAACACCGGGGAGCTGTTTTTT.

The J gene is TRBJ2-4, the V gene TRBV5-1; TRBD2 might be the D (5 bases). This CDR3 has 17 amino acids. V was cut by 0 bases and J by 7 bases, with 20 bases left in between. Germline-derived CDR1 and CDR2 are SGHRS and YFSETQ. CDR3 nucleotide sequence: TGCGCCAGCAGCTTGGCCACGGACTCCGGGCCGGGGAACATTCAGTACTTC. This sequence encodes CASSLATDSGPGNIQYF.

The gene calls are TRBV7-2 and TRBJ1-1, with 11 bases matching TRBD1. The CDR3 consists of 15 residues. The V gene end was trimmed by 4 bases and the J gene end by 1 base; junction bases not matched to a gene: 2. Germline lookup yields CDR1 SGHTA and CDR2 FQGNSA. The CDR3 region has the DNA TGTGCCAGCAGCTCTGGGACAGGGGGGAACACTGAAGCTTTCTTT. It encodes CASSSGTGGNTEAFF.

The chain is built from TRBV7-9 and TRBJ1-1; 7 bases agree with TRBD1. V shed 5 bases, J shed 3 bases, and the junction held 3 bases outside the gene matches. CDR1 is SEHNR, CDR2 FQNEAQ, per germline (reference sequence). CDR3 length: 13 amino acids. The CDR3 loop is CASSTQGDTEAFF. The CDR3 bases are TGTGCCAGCAGCACCCAGGGGGACACTGAAGCTTTCTTT.

The V gene is TRBV6-1, the J gene TRBJ2-3; 11 bases fit TRBD2. Germline CDR1 is MNHNS and CDR2 is SASEGT. This CDR3 contains 17 residues. V gave up 2 bases and J gave up 2 bases; unmatched junction bases: 6. The CDR3 region has the DNA TGTGCCAGCAGTGAAATTCTAGCGGGAGGCCCCACAGATACGCAGTATTTT. Translated, it gives CASSEILAGGPTDTQYF.

V usage is TRBV5-1 and J usage is TRBJ2-3; 8 positions agree with TRBD2. The germline V gene encodes CDR1 SGHRS and CDR2 YFSETQ. This CDR3 is built from 15 residues. V shed 4 bases, J shed 6 bases, and the junction held 10 bases outside the gene matches. The CDR3 reads CASSPGGGGPDTQYF. The CDR3 DNA reads TGCGCCAGCAGCCCCGGGGGGGGAGGGCCGGATACGCAGTATTTT. Complete variable domain (other parts from reference TRBV5-1 and TRBJ2-3): KAGVTQTPRYLIKTRGQQVTLSCSPISGHRSVSWYQQTPGQGLQFLFEYFSETQRNKGNFPGRFSGRQFSNSRSEMNVSTLELGDSALYLCASSPGGGGPDTQYFGPGTRLTVL.

This chain links TRBV4-1 with TRBJ1-5, with D unclear. Germline CDR1 MGHRA, CDR2 YSYEKL. Trimming shortened V by 5 bases and J by 4 bases, and 9 bases separated the two germline ends. The CDR3 is 13 amino acids. The CDR3 region has the DNA TGCGCCAGCAGCTACTACCTAAATCAGCCCCAGCATTTT. Its protein product is CASSYYLNQPQHF.

The chain recombines TRBV7-9 with TRBJ2-3, with 11 bases fitting TRBD2. The CDR3 is 16 amino acids. The ends lost 5 bases at V and 2 bases at J; junction bases unmatched: 6. The germline gives CDR1 SEHNR, CDR2 FQNEAQ (reference sequence). The CDR3 DNA sequence: TGTGCCAGCAGCCCCGGACTAGCGGGCTACACAGATACGCAGTATTTT. Protein: CASSPGLAGYTDTQYF.